This passage covers 25 T cell receptor beta chains from one sample sequenced in a study of T-cell memory formation after mild COVID-19. TCRdb independently ran MiXCR on the 5' RACE reads; one entry per CDR3 protein. Of roughly 190,000 distinct CDR3 sequences in the sample, approximately 20% were seen once. Sample: PBMCs or a T cell subset sorted from them (not recorded which). The source is an adult woman who had mild COVID-19 (a few samples of this study predate the infection). Cell type and time point are not known.

The rearrangement uses TRBV6-2 or TRBV6-3 and TRBJ1-4, with a tentative D call TRBD1 (6 bases). Germline lookup yields CDR1 MNHEY and CDR2 SVGEGT. V lost 6 bases and J lost 2, with 16 bases in between. This CDR3 contains 16 residues. The CDR3, as DNA: TGTGCCAGCAGCCAACTCCGACAGGCGACTAATGAAAAACTGTTTTTT. It codes for CASSQLRQATNEKLFF.

The chain recombines TRBV7-9 with TRBJ1-2, with a weak D call TRBD1 (5 bases). This CDR3 region has 14 residues. V dropped 1 base and J dropped 4 bases, with 10 bases sitting between them. Per germline, CDR1 SEHNR and CDR2 FQNEAQ (reference sequence). This CDR3 is CASSLGGTTYGYTF. The DNA for the CDR3 is TGTGCCAGCAGCTTAGGCGGGACGACCTATGGCTACACCTTC.

The chain combines TRBV5-1 with TRBJ2-5, with a weak D call TRBD2 (6 bases). Trimming shortened V by 4 bases and J by 2 bases, and 15 bases separated the two germline ends. The CDR3 covers 15 residues. Germline lookup yields CDR1 SGHRS and CDR2 YFSETQ. The CDR3 protein is CASSPRGLRQETQYF. Written as DNA, the CDR3 is TGCGCCAGCAGCCCACGCGGACTACGACAAGAGACCCAGTACTTC.

Only a few counts were recorded for this clonotype. The rearrangement links TRBV18 to TRBJ1-4; D is uncertain. Germline V gives CDR1 KGHSH, CDR2 LQKENI. This CDR3 spans 13 amino acids. Trimming removed 3 bases from V and 5 bases from J, with 7 bases in between. CDR3 sequence: CASSPGINEKLFF. The CDR3 DNA is TGTGCCAGCTCACCGGGGATAAATGAAAAACTGTTTTTT.

This clonotype appeared a few times. The chain joins TRBV7-2 to TRBJ2-1; perhaps TRBD2 as D (5 bases). The V and J ends lost 2 bases and 0 bases respectively, with 8 bases between them. The germline V gene encodes CDR1 SGHTA and CDR2 FQGNSA. The CDR3 is made up of 15 amino acids. CDR3 sequence reads: CASSLPAGSYNEQFF. The CDR3 nucleotides read TGTGCCAGCAGCTTACCGGCGGGCTCCTACAATGAGCAGTTCTTC.

This clonotype was recorded a few times. V usage is TRBV10-3 and J usage is TRBJ1-1; 8 nucleotides align to TRBD1. CDR3 length: 14 residues. Germline V gene lookup returns CDR1 ENHRY and CDR2 SYGVKD. V was pared by 2 bases and J by 1 base, with 0 bases of the junction left unmatched. The CDR3 loop reads CAISETGGNTEAFF. DNA of the CDR3: TGTGCCATCAGTGAGACAGGGGGGAACACTGAAGCTTTCTTT.

CDR3 DNA: TGTGCCAGCCGACCGGAGAGGGGGACCAACTACAATGAGCAGTTCTTC. Translation gives CASRPERGTNYNEQFF. The chain employs TRBV12-3 or TRBV12-4 and TRBJ2-1; tentative D call: TRBD1 (6 bases). This CDR3 is built from 16 residues. The V end lost 8 bases, the J end lost 3 bases, and 20 bases lay between the germline ends.

This clonotype showed up just a few times. V gene TRBV15 combines with J gene TRBJ2-2; 8 bases map to TRBD2. The germline V gene encodes CDR1 LNHNV and CDR2 YYDKDF (reference sequence). J lost 6 bases, V lost 0 bases, and 3 bases had no gene match. The CDR3 covers 15 residues. The DNA for the CDR3 is TGTGCCACCAGCAGAGATACGGGGGGGCCCGGGGAGCTGTTTTTT. This encodes CATSRDTGGPGELFF.

The genes are TRBV5-1 and TRBJ2-3; D ambiguous. Trimming took 1 base from V and 4 from J, leaving 7 bases between them. In germline, CDR1 is SGHRS, CDR2 YFSETQ. The CDR3 loop spans 13 amino acids. This chain's CDR3 is CASSLRSPDTQYF. In nucleotides, the CDR3 is TGCGCCAGCAGCTTGAGGAGCCCAGATACGCAGTATTTT. The complete variable domain, with remaining parts taken from reference TRBV5-1 and TRBJ2-3, reads KAGVTQTPRYLIKTRGQQVTLSCSPISGHRSVSWYQQTPGQGLQFLFEYFSETQRNKGNFPGRFSGRQFSNSRSEMNVSTLELGDSALYLCASSLRSPDTQYFGPGTRLTVL.

This clonotype was seen a single time. The J gene is TRBJ1-5, the V gene TRBV12-3 or TRBV12-4; weak D call: TRBD1 (5 bases). CDR3 length: 13 amino acids. V lost 5 bases, J lost 6 bases, and 11 bases lay in between. Here the CDR3 DNA reads TGTGCCAGCAGTGTGGGAAGGGGTCAGCCCCAGCATTTT. Protein: CASSVGRGQPQHF.

V and J are TRBV6-5 and TRBJ2-1, with 11 bases fitting TRBD2. Germline trimming cut 6 bases from V and 4 bases from J; bases unmatched to any gene: 8. CDR1 MNHEY and CDR2 SVGAGI come from the germline V gene. This CDR3 contains 16 residues. This CDR3 reads CASRSEGLAAYNEQFF. The CDR3 DNA reads as TGTGCCAGCAGGTCCGAGGGACTAGCGGCTTACAATGAGCAGTTCTTC.

This clonotype was counted many times. This chain connects TRBV19 to TRBJ1-2; 8 nucleotides align to TRBD1. The germline V gene encodes CDR1 LNHDA and CDR2 SQIVND (reference sequence). With 6 bases clipped from V and 0 bases from J, the junction kept 6 bases outside the gene matches. The CDR3 consists of 15 residues. The CDR3 spells CASRPRDRTNYGYTF. CDR3 nucleotides: TGTGCCAGTAGGCCCCGGGACAGGACTAACTATGGCTACACCTTC.

The V call is TRBV7-9, the J call TRBJ2-5; maybe TRBD2 (6 bases). Deletions cut 0 bases from V and 4 bases from J, with 9 bases between. CDR1 is SEHNR, CDR2 FQNEAQ, per germline (reference sequence). The CDR3 contains 14 residues. For the CDR3, the DNA is TGTGCCAGCAGCTTAGCGTACGGGAGAGAGACCCAGTACTTC. Translation gives CASSLAYGRETQYF.

This clonotype appeared a few times. The gene calls are TRBV29-1 and TRBJ1-2; tentatively, D is TRBD1 (5 bases). This CDR3 has 11 amino acids. Looked up from germline, CDR1 is SQVTM and CDR2 is ANQGSEA. V lost 4 bases and J lost 3, with 6 bases in between. This CDR3 is CSVGQYYGYTF. DNA for the CDR3: TGCAGCGTTGGACAGTACTATGGCTACACCTTC.

CDR3 amino acids: CASSLSRGREQFF. As DNA, the CDR3 is TGTGCCAGCAGCCTGAGCAGGGGGCGTGAGCAGTTCTTC. V is TRBV11-2 and J is TRBJ2-1, with 8 bases aligning to TRBD1. The CDR3 length is 13 residues. CDR1 is SGHAT and CDR2 is FQNNGV in the germline V gene. V trimming: 5 bases; J trimming: 9 bases; junction bases outside the gene matches: 6.

This clonotype was detected only a few times. V usage is TRBV6-5 and J usage is TRBJ2-7, with a possible D match to TRBD1 (5 bases). The CDR3 is made up of 14 amino acids. V gave up 0 bases and J gave up 6 bases, with 12 bases separating them. Germline values: CDR1 MNHEY, CDR2 SVGAGI. The CDR3 bases are TGTGCCAGCAGTTACTCTTATCAGGGTGGCGAGCAGTACTTC. It encodes CASSYSYQGGEQYF.

Many counts were recorded for this clonotype. CDR3 DNA: TGCGCCAGCAGCCAAGATAGCGGGGGGGCCCGAGAGCAGTTCTTC. Translation: CASSQDSGGAREQFF. This chain connects TRBV4-1 to TRBJ2-1; 11 bases are shared with TRBD2. V shed 0 bases, J shed 10 bases, and the junction held 5 bases outside the gene matches. The CDR3 runs 15 residues. Per the germline V gene, CDR1 is MGHRA and CDR2 is YSYEKL.

This clonotype showed up just a few times. The CDR3: CSASGVGGVSTEAFF. The CDR3 nucleotides read TGCAGTGCTAGCGGGGTAGGAGGGGTTAGCACTGAAGCTTTCTTT. The V and J genes are TRBV20-1 and TRBJ1-1; TRBD1 might be the D (5 bases). V was trimmed by 3 bases and J by 4 bases, leaving 18 bases between them. Germline CDR1 and CDR2: DFQATT and SNEGSKA (reference sequence). CDR3 length equals 15 residues.

This clonotype was detected a few times. The chain recombines TRBV2 with TRBJ2-2; 10 bases agree with TRBD2. The ends lost 8 bases at V and 6 bases at J; junction bases unmatched: 15. This CDR3 comprises 17 residues. CDR1 and CDR2 (germline): SNHLY, FYNNEI. In DNA, the CDR3 is TGTGCCAGCCGGTCTAGCGGGGGCCAGTTTCGACCCGGGGAGCTGTTTTTT. Its protein is CASRSSGGQFRPGELFF.

The V gene is TRBV3-1, the J gene TRBJ1-2; 7 bases agree with TRBD1. The V gene end was trimmed by 7 bases and the J gene end by 8 bases; junction bases not matched to a gene: 16. This CDR3 spans 15 amino acids. Per the germline V gene, CDR1 is LGHDT and CDR2 is YNNKEL (reference sequence). CDR3 bases: TGTGCCAGCACCGGGACAGCGGGTTTGGCGCAAGGCTACACCTTC. Translation gives CASTGTAGLAQGYTF.

This clonotype was observed a few times. This chain links TRBV5-1 with TRBJ2-1, with TRBD2 identical over 7 bases. Trimming at V came to 3 bases and at J to 0 bases, leaving 3 bases not matched to a gene. The V gene's germline CDR1 is SGHRS and CDR2 YFSETQ. CDR3 length: 15 residues. This chain's CDR3 is CASSSRTSSYNEQFF. For the CDR3, the DNA is TGCGCCAGCAGCTCCAGGACTAGCTCCTACAATGAGCAGTTCTTC.

For the CDR3, the DNA is TGTGCTCTTGGGCGGGGGGCCAATCAGCCCCAGCATTTT. Translated: CALGRGANQPQHF. V is TRBV6-1 and J is TRBJ1-5, with D perhaps TRBD1 (6 bases). Germline V gene lookup returns CDR1 MNHNS and CDR2 SASEGT. This CDR3 comprises 13 residues.

This sequence joins TRBV15 and TRBJ1-1; D remains ambiguous. The germline V and J ends were trimmed by 3 bases and 4 bases, with 12 bases remaining between them. Germline V gene lookup returns CDR1 LNHNV and CDR2 YYDKDF (reference sequence). The CDR3 spans 14 residues. DNA for the CDR3: TGTGCCACCAGCAGGGCGATAGCGGGCACTGAAGCTTTCTTT. Translation gives CATSRAIAGTEAFF.

This rearrangement joins TRBV7-3 to TRBJ2-7; 8 bases map to TRBD2. The junction had 12 bases not matched to a gene; V was cut back by 5 bases and J by 6 bases. The CDR3 is 15 residues long. CDR1 and CDR2 from the germline V gene are SGHTA and FQGTGA. CDR3 DNA: TGTGCCAGCAGCCCCGGAGGAGCGGGAGAGAGCGAGCAGTACTTC. This gives the protein CASSPGGAGESEQYF.

The sample holds many counts of this clonotype. The J gene is TRBJ1-1, the V gene TRBV15, with D possibly TRBD1 on 5 matching bases. Trimming pared 9 bases from V and 10 bases from J, leaving 15 bases between. CDR1 LNHNV and CDR2 YYDKDF come from the germline V gene (reference sequence). The CDR3 runs to 11 residues. CDR3 sequence (DNA): TGTGCCACTTCTGGGACGGGGATAGCTTTCTTT. It encodes CATSGTGIAFF.